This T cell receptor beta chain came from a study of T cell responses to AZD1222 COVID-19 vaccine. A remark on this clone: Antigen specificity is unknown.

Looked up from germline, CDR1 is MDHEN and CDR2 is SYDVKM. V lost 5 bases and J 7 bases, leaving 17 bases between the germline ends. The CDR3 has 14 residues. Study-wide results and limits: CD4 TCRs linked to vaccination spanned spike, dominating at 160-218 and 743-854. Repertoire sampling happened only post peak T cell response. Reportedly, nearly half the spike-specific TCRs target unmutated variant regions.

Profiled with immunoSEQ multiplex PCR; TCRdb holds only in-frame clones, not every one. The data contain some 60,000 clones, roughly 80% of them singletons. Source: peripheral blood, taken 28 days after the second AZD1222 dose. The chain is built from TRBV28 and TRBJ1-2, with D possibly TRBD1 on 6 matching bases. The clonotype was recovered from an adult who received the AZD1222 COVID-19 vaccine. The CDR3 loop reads CASSPIWGASGYTF. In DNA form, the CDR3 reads TGTGCCAGCAGTCCAATATGGGGGGCCTCTGGCTACACCTTC.